The present T cell receptor (beta chain) was sequenced within a study of memory CD8 T cells in hepatitis C reinfection (dated by TCRdb to between 2016 and 2019). Broadly, across the study: Two consecutive HCV infections were spontaneously resolved by three donors, whereas a primary infection was cleared by two donors who then became chronically infected after reinfection. Samples for the late or post reinfection time point were taken from 12 to 24 weeks after reinfection was detected. Between about 2008 and 2012, five reinfection cases with stored pre-reinfection samples were identified. In the reinfection study, participants who had resolved a prior HCV infection were followed every 3 months. An HCV reinfection was defined as a positive HCV RNA test that came after two negative tests taken at least 60 days apart. In several donors, the study followed the TCR beta repertoire of virus-specific CD8 T cells over time through an HCV reinfection episode.

In the paper's terms, the time point label means: late/post reinfection, 12 to 24 weeks after detection. The sorted cells were sequenced directly ex vivo, without any in vitro expansion ahead of TCR sequencing. The donors, who were people who inject drugs, were enrolled in the Montreal Acute Hepatitis C Cohort Study (HEPCO) in Canada. Total naive CD8 T cells, sorted as viable CD3+ CD8+ CD45RO-, came from a couple of donors at all three reinfection time points as controls. Before sorting, cryopreserved peripheral blood mononuclear cells were thawed and used as the source for purifying CD8 T cells. Negative selection with the MACS CD8+ T cell Isolation Kit was used to enrich CD8 T cells. Cells were sorted on a BD FACSAria II sorter using FACSDiva software, and FlowJo was used for data analysis. The paper's findings and limits, for the study overall: Because the study included only a few donors, definitive conclusions about public clonotypes linked to secondary clearance could not be reached.

The trim is 4 bases for V and 1 base for J, with a gap of 13 bases between the germline ends. According to the germline V gene (reference sequence), CDR1 reads SGHNT and CDR2 reads YYREEE. From the cysteine through the phenylalanine, the CDR3 covers 15 amino acids. Only the CDR3 part of the read is kept: 45 bases, read in frame from the first base. In the case of this clone: Its antigen specificity is not known. Base qualities are not provided; no much larger clone lies one nucleotide away.

Library construction relied on the immunoSEQ multiplex PCR assay. Genomic DNA was extracted from the sorted cells, and Adaptive Biotechnologies' automated high-throughput method was used to sequence the TCR beta V, D and J regions. A two-step, bias-controlled multiplex PCR was used to amplify the CDR3 regions. An Illumina instrument was used to sequence the amplified TCR beta libraries. Processing in the source paper ran as follows. Demultiplexed reads were processed to reduce amplification and sequencing bias, and CDR3 sequences were assigned to gene families using the IMGT database. ImmunoSEQ software version 2.0 was used to analyze the repertoire data. Clonotype lists were filtered to remove out-of-frame sequences as well as sequences containing stop codons in the CDR3. Any clonotype with a frequency under 0.01% was left out, since that frequency corresponded to less than one cell. To get richness, observed richness was divided by input cell number, while evenness came from dividing Shannon entropy by log observed richness. To measure repertoire diversity and how similar the repertoire was between time points, Simpson diversity and Morisita-Horn overlap indices were applied. Clonotypes were sorted into dominant (>1%), sub-dominant (0.5-0.99%), low abundance (0.1-0.49%) or lowest abundance (<0.1%) groups. A germline index was calculated as total CDR3 length minus total nucleotide additions, divided by total CDR3 length. TCRdb limited this immuneACCESS table to in-frame rearrangements with V and J called. A share of clones is missing; checked studies link under half to unresolved V genes, and the rest is unexplained. For V, J and clone size, that table is used; D and trimming come from the DNA. The sample table holds about 46,000 clones, of which about 91% were seen once. The biggest ten clones account for under 0.9% of the sample.

The clonotype was recovered from a man aged 18 to 29 with hepatitis C virus infection. The chain uses TRBV5-4 and TRBJ2-3, and perhaps TRBD1 as D gene, on 5 matching bases. Sequencing was carried out using naive CD8+ T cells sorted from blood. Sample cell subset or site, as interpreted from the label and publication: total naive CD8+CD45RO- T cells. The CDR3 reads as follows: CASSPRGGGTDTQYF. The nucleotides read TGTGCCAGCAGCCCTAGGGGCGGAGGCACAGATACGCAGTATTTT.